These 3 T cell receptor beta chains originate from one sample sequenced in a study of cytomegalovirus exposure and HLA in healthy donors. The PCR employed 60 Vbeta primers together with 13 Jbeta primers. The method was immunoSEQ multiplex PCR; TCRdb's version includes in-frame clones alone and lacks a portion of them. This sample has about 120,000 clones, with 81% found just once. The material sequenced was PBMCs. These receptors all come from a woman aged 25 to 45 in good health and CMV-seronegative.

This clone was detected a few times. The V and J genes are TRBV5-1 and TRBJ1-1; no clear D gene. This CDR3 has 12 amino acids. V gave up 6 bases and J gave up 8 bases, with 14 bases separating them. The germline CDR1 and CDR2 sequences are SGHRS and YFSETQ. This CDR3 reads CASTPGGGEAFF. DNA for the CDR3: TGCGCCAGCACCCCCGGCGGAGGCGAAGCTTTCTTT. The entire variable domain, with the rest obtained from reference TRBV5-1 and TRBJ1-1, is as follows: KAGVTQTPRYLIKTRGQQVTLSCSPISGHRSVSWYQQTPGQGLQFLFEYFSETQRNKGNFPGRFSGRQFSNSRSEMNVSTLELGDSALYLCASTPGGGEAFFGQGTRLTVV.

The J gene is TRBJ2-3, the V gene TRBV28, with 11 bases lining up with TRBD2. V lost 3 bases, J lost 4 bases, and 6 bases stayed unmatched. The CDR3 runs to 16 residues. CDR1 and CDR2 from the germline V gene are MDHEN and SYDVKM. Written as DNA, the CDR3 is TGTGCCAGCAGTTTTAGCGGGAGGGACCGTTCAGATACGCAGTATTTT. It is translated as CASSFSGRDRSDTQYF.

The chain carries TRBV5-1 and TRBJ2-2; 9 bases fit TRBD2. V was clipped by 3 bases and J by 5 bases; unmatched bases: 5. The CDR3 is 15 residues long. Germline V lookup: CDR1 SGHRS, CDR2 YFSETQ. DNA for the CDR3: TGCGCCAGCAGCTATAGCGGGAGTGAAACCGGGGAGCTGTTTTTT. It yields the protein CASSYSGSETGELFF.